This T cell receptor beta chain was recovered during a study of T-cell memory formation after mild COVID-19. This clonotype was observed a few times. MiXCR was run by TCRdb on the 5' RACE reads, yielding one entry per CDR3 protein. Among more than 250,000 distinct CDR3 sequences listed, approximately 19% were seen once. This clonotype was obtained from a young man who had mild COVID-19 (a few samples of this study predate the infection). Cell type and time point are not known. Sequenced input: PBMCs or a T cell subset sorted from them (not recorded which).

Here the CDR3 reads CAVQGLAGNTGELFF. The CDR3 DNA reads TGTGCCGTACAGGGACTAGCGGGGAACACCGGGGAGCTGTTTTTT. This chain uses TRBV10-3 with TRBJ2-2; 12 bases align to TRBD2. The CDR3 loop spans 15 amino acids. Losses at the gene ends were 11 bases for V and 1 base for J; bases not matched to a gene: 5. Germline lookup yields CDR1 ENHRY and CDR2 SYGVKD.